These 8 T cell receptor beta chains were all obtained from the same sample, sequenced in a study of shared clonotypes between healthy human individuals. Profiled with immunoSEQ multiplex PCR; TCRdb holds only in-frame clones, not every one. This table has about 2.3 million clones, 80% to 95% appearing once. The specimen was naive CD4+ T cells from PBMCs. This sample's subset: CD45RA+ positively selected. The source of these receptors is a man aged 18 to 30 in good health. Some clones in this sample may be carry-over from other donors' samples.

This clone came up a few times. The chain has TRBV6-5 and TRBJ1-5; D unresolved. Trimming shortened V by 6 bases and J by 1 base, and 10 bases separated the two germline ends. Germline CDR1 and CDR2: MNHEY and SVGAGI. The CDR3 has 14 residues. The CDR3 region is CASSRARSNQPQHF. CDR3 coding DNA: TGTGCCAGCAGCCGGGCCAGAAGCAATCAGCCCCAGCATTTT.

V gene TRBV18 combines with J gene TRBJ2-1; 7 bases match TRBD1. CDR1 is KGHSH, CDR2 LQKENI, per germline. There are 15 residues in the CDR3. V lost 4 bases, J lost 5 bases, and 8 bases stayed unmatched. This chain's CDR3 is CASSQRQGPDNEQFF. CDR3 in DNA: TGTGCCAGCTCACAGAGACAGGGTCCCGACAATGAGCAGTTCTTC.

The rearrangement uses TRBV7-8 and TRBJ2-1, with D unclear. This CDR3 spans 14 amino acids. CDR1 SGHVS and CDR2 FQNEAQ come from the germline V gene. V was clipped by 8 bases and J by 7 bases, with 18 bases between them. The CDR3 region has the DNA TGTGCCAGCGGGATTCTGATATTTAGTAATGAGCAGTTCTTC. It codes for CASGILIFSNEQFF. The full variable domain, with the rest looked up from reference TRBV7-8 and TRBJ2-1, is GAGVSQSPRYKVAKRGQDVALRCDPISGHVSLFWYQQALGQGPEFLTYFQNEAQLDKSGLPSDRFFAERPEGSVSTLKIQRTQQEDSAVYLCASGILIFSNEQFFGPGTRLTVL.

This clone was counted a single time. The chain carries TRBV6-6 and TRBJ1-5; 8 nucleotides agree with TRBD1. The trim removed 7 bases at V and 3 bases at J, leaving 8 bases unmatched. The CDR3 sequence is 15 residues long. In germline, CDR1 is MNHNY, CDR2 SVGAGI (reference sequence). The DNA for the CDR3 is TGTGCCAGCACTGGACAGGGACACATCAATCAGCCCCAGCATTTT. This encodes CASTGQGHINQPQHF.

J is TRBJ2-5 and V is TRBV4-3; D gene ambiguous. Germline-derived CDR1 and CDR2 are LGHNA and YSLEER. V was cut by 0 bases and J by 5 bases, with 16 bases left in between. The CDR3 runs to 16 residues. The CDR3 is CASSQDYNSLGETQYF. The CDR3 region has the DNA TGCGCCAGCAGCCAAGATTATAATAGCCTGGGGGAGACCCAGTACTTC.

The V call is TRBV11-2, the J call TRBJ1-1; D not certain. This CDR3 has 14 amino acids. CDR1 SGHAT and CDR2 FQNNGV come from the germline V gene. Trimming took off 0 bases at V and 3 bases at J, with 8 bases between the two ends. CDR3 nucleotides: TGTGCCAGCAGCTTAGATGATATGTACACTGAAGCTTTCTTT. Translation gives CASSLDDMYTEAFF.

V and J are TRBV28 and TRBJ2-1; a weak D match, TRBD2 (7 bases). The germline CDR1 and CDR2 sequences are MDHEN and SYDVKM. Deletions cut 5 bases from V and 10 bases from J, with 21 bases between. The CDR3 spans 15 residues. CDR3 in DNA: TGTGCCAGCAGTACACCAGGGGAGGGCCCTGGCGAGCAGTTCTTC. Translating it yields CASSTPGEGPGEQFF.

CDR3 nucleotide sequence: TGTGCCAGCAGCTCCGGGACCTCTGGAAACACCATATATTTT. It codes for CASSSGTSGNTIYF. This rearrangement joins TRBV7-9 to TRBJ1-3, with D possibly being TRBD1 (5 bases). Germline CDR1 SEHNR, CDR2 FQNEAQ (reference sequence). Trimming took off 4 bases at V and 0 bases at J, with 7 bases between the two ends. This CDR3 spans 14 amino acids.